This TCR beta chain came from a study of Graves' ophthalmopathy and Graves' hyperthyroidism. Uncontrolled infections, pregnancy, lactation or other autoimmune diseases led to patient exclusion. Many counts were recorded for this clonotype. Germline V CDR1 and CDR2: MNHEY, SVGEGT. V lost 6 bases to trimming and J lost 4 bases, with 13 bases between them. The CDR3 extends over 13 amino acids. Beta-chain TCR CDR3 regions were amplified from RNA transcripts. Second-round multiplex PCR came after first-round RT-PCR with HTBI primers. Using its own MiXCR run on the multiplex PCR reads, TCRdb lists one record per CDR3 protein. The sample consists of 500,000 to 700,000 distinct CDR3 sequences, 22% of them appearing once.

The chain couples TRBV6-2 or TRBV6-3 to TRBJ2-7; a possible D gene is TRBD2 (6 bases). Material: peripheral blood. This clonotype was sampled from a woman aged 18-29 years with stable Graves' hyperthyroidism. Some clones in this sample may be carry-over from other donors' samples. DNA for the CDR3: TGTGCCAGCAGCTATCGGGACTCGTACGAGCAGTACTTC. Its protein product is CASSYRDSYEQYF.